The sequence of this T cell receptor beta chain was determined in a study of blood T cell repertoires in COVID-19. The wider study: Material from acute and convalescent COVID-19 was sourced from the United States, Italy and Spain.

Study members were between roughly 18 and 89 years old and lived in 20 to 30 US regions. Participants' own reports of clinical history determined their cohort assignment. The CDR3 contains 14 residues. V was pared by 7 bases and J by 7 bases, with 9 bases of the junction left unmatched. Germline values: CDR1 LNHDA, CDR2 SQIVND (reference sequence). Produced via immunoSEQ multiplex PCR; TCRdb's table is partial and in-frame only. Of about 230,000 clones listed, under 90% are singletons. The chain employs TRBV19 and TRBJ2-4, with 8 bases that match TRBD2. The receptor comes from a man between 18 and 35 years old who had recovered from COVID-19. Sample: PBMCs or T cells enriched from blood (not recorded which). The CDR3 is CASKHTSGSNIQYF. The CDR3 nucleotides read TGTGCCAGTAAGCATACTAGCGGCTCCAACATTCAGTACTTC.